This section outlines one TCR beta chain sequence together with its context. Its antigen is as yet unknown. V shed 1 base and J shed 1 base, with 10 bases lying between them. Germline V gene sequence: CDR1 LGHNA, CDR2 YSLEER. The CDR3 runs 15 residues. The Oncomine TCR Beta short-read assay was applied to DNA of cultured CD4+ T cells. TCRdb re-called the PCR reads with MiXCR, one entry per CDR3 protein. The sample consists of 10,000 to 12,000 distinct CDR3 sequences, less than 40% of them appearing once. This sample is drawn from a study of vaccination and CD4 T cells after COVID-19. About the research overall: The study drew post-COVID samples a median about 100 days after diagnosis (range 35 to 161).

Described treatment: approximately 10-day PBMC culture with coronavirus spike peptide pools or control peptides (ViraFEST assay). The TCR originated in a human donor who had recovered from COVID-19. The chain uses TRBV4-3 and TRBJ1-1, with D unclear. What was sequenced was CD4+ T cells from blood, cultured in vitro. The CDR3: CASSQGGGWNTEAFF. In DNA, the CDR3 is TGCGCCAGCAGCCAAGGAGGAGGGTGGAACACTGAAGCTTTCTTT.